This T cell receptor (beta chain) was identified during a study of blood T cell repertoires in COVID-19. Study-level information: Spain, Italy and the United States supplied samples that represented acute and convalescent COVID-19. Nucleic acid was either cDNA or gDNA, and it came from T cells, B-cell-depleted T cells, or PBMCs.

The CDR3 runs 18 residues. With V trimmed by 3 bases and J by 7 bases, 17 bases remained unmatched. CDR1 and CDR2 (germline): SGHAT, FQNNGV. The authors' processing: Reference gene primer amplification gave estimated nucleated cell counts. Only in-frame clones appear in the TCRdb table, and some are missing; sequencing was by immunoSEQ multiplex PCR. V, J and clone size derive from that table, while D and trimming were established from the DNA sequence. Seen here are 15,000 to 20,000 clones, around 92% observed once, and the top ten hold roughly 5.7%. This chain links TRBV11-2 with TRBJ2-2; 7 nucleotides agree with TRBD2. Sample: peripheral blood. The origin of this receptor is a human donor in a cohort sampled during active COVID-19. This CDR3 reads CASSFNLIGGDFSGELFF. Written as DNA, the CDR3 is TGTGCCAGCAGCTTTAACCTCATTGGGGGGGACTTTAGCGGGGAGCTGTTTTTT.